The 5 T cell receptor beta chains given below trace back to one sample, sequenced in a study of tissue T cells after allogeneic stem cell transplantation. Assay used: immunoSEQ multiplex PCR; TCRdb lists only in-frame clones, some missing. The table lists some 47,000 clones, 65% to 85% of them singletons. The sample consisted of sorted cells pooled from one or two spleens. These TCRs come from a pool of C57BL/6 mice in good health.

About this clone itself: Gene names follow the mouse nomenclature. CDR3 sequence reads: CASSQEGRGVFF. Incomplete CDR3 DNA: TGTGCCAGCAGCCAAGAAGGACGGGGAGTCTTC. The chain recombines TRBV5 with TRBJ1-1; D is unresolved. The CDR3 is cut off 1 residue early in the read; its end comes from the germline J gene. Per the germline V gene, CDR1 is LGHNA and CDR2 is YNLKQL (reference sequence). V was clipped by 0 bases and J by 10 bases, with 9 bases between them. The CDR3 extends over 12 amino acids.

This clone was detected a few times. These gene names are mouse names. CDR3 DNA, as far as it was read: TGTGCCAGCAGCCAAGAAATGGACTGGGGATATGAACAGTAC. Its translation is CASSQEMDWGYEQY. The CDR3 in full is CASSQEMDWGYEQYF. The genes are TRBV5 and TRBJ2-7, with 9 bases aligning to TRBD2. The read ends 1 residue shy of where the CDR3 ends; the end is completed using the germline J gene. From germline, CDR1 is LGHNA and CDR2 YNLKQL (reference sequence). The CDR3 consists of 15 residues. The ends lost 0 bases at V and 4 bases at J; junction bases unmatched: 4.

This clone has more than one count but fewer than ten. Gene names denote mouse genes. The read ends 1 residue early relative to the CDR3; the germline J gene fills the gap. This chain links TRBV17 with TRBJ2-7; 8 positions agree with TRBD2. CDR1 is MNHDT, CDR2 YYDKIL, per germline. The CDR3 totals 15 residues. V lost 4 bases to trimming and J lost 1 base; unmatched junction nucleotides: 6. CDR3: CASSMGGGASYEQYF. The covered CDR3 bases are TGTGCTAGCAGTATGGGGGGGGGCGCGTCCTATGAACAGTAC. Based on the CDR3 plus reference TRBV17 and TRBJ2-7, the full variable domain is DTTVKQNPRYKLARVGKPVNLICSQTMNHDTMYWYQKKPNQAPKLLLFYYDKILNREADTFEKFQSSRPNNSFCSLYIGSAGLEYSAMYLCASSMGGGASYEQYFGPGTRLTVL.

In regard to this clone: The gene symbols are mouse symbols. Coverage ceases 1 residue before the CDR3 finishes, and the germline J gene fills in the end. The chain recombines TRBV19 with TRBJ2-4, with 7 bases aligning to TRBD2. Germline V gene lookup returns CDR1 FNHDT and CDR2 SITEND (reference sequence). The CDR3 consists of 13 residues. After removal of 0 bases from V and 7 bases from J, the junction contained 2 bases not matched to a gene. The CDR3 protein is CASSIDGGDTLYF. The CDR3 bases that were read are TGTGCCAGCAGTATAGACGGGGGGGACACCTTGTAC.

Worth noting for this clone: Here the gene names and germline are mouse. Read sequence stops 1 residue before the CDR3 end, and the germline J gene provides the missing end. The chain links TRBV1 to TRBJ1-2; D is perhaps TRBD1 (6 bases). CDR1 and CDR2 from the germline V gene are NSQYPW and LRSPGD (reference sequence). Trimming removed 0 bases at V and 4 bases at J, with 9 bases between. There are 14 residues in the CDR3. Incomplete CDR3 DNA: TGCACCTGCAGTGCAGATCAAGGGGGCTCCGACTACACC. Translation gives CTCSADQGGSDYT. The complete CDR3 reads CTCSADQGGSDYTF.